The 28 T cell receptor beta chains below all came from one sample that was sequenced in a study of T cell clonality in common variable immunodeficiency. TCRdb keeps only in-frame clones here, not all; method: immunoSEQ multiplex PCR. There are tens of thousands of clones in the sample, none observed a single time. Sequencing was done on a sample of peripheral blood mononuclear cells. Receptor source: a person aged 18 to 70 in good health.

This clone was seen many times. The CDR3 extends 3 residues past the end of the read, so its final part is completed from the germline J gene. This sequence joins TRBV20-1 and TRBJ2-5, with 8 bases fitting TRBD2. J lost 4 bases, V lost 6 bases, and 13 bases had no gene match. Germline lookup yields CDR1 DFQATT and CDR2 SNEGSKA (reference sequence). This CDR3 has 15 residues. The CDR3 loop is CSAQKAGAFGETQYF. CDR3 DNA (partial): TGCAGTGCCCAGAAAGCGGGAGCCTTCGGAGAGACC.

This clone was seen at least ten times. The read finishes 3 residues shy of the CDR3 end, and the germline J gene is used to complete it. The rearrangement uses TRBV9 and TRBJ1-2; the D is unclear. The CDR3 has 14 residues. From germline, CDR1 is SGDLS and CDR2 YYNGEE. The germline V and J ends were trimmed by 5 bases and 2 bases, with 13 bases remaining between them. The sequenced CDR3 bases are TGTGCCAGCAGTCGGAGGGTGGAAAACTATGGC. It is translated as CASSRRVENYG. The full CDR3 protein reads CASSRRVENYGYTF.

This clone was seen at least ten times. The read gets to within 3 residues of the CDR3 end, and the germline J gene fills in the rest. The V and J genes are TRBV20-1 and TRBJ2-3; 16 bases align to TRBD2. Losses at the gene ends were 6 bases for V and 6 bases for J; bases not matched to a gene: 12. The germline CDR1 and CDR2 sequences are DFQATT and SNEGSKA (reference sequence). The CDR3 contains 17 residues. The sequenced CDR3 bases are TGCAGTGCCGGCCTACTCCCGGGACTAGCGGGAGGGGATACG. Protein sequence: CSAGLLPGLAGGDT. The whole CDR3 protein reads CSAGLLPGLAGGDTQYF.

The table lists this clone with many counts. Read sequence stops 3 residues before the CDR3 end, and the germline J gene provides the missing end. The chain couples TRBV19 to TRBJ1-6; 10 nucleotides line up with TRBD1. The CDR3 covers 17 residues. V lost 3 bases, J lost 9 bases, and 11 bases stayed unmatched. Germline V gives CDR1 LNHDA, CDR2 SQIVND (reference sequence). The CDR3 DNA, read in part, is TGTGCCAGTAGTATGGTTGTTCGGACAGGGGGAACTTCACCC. It yields the protein CASSMVVRTGGTSP. The entire CDR3 sequence reads CASSMVVRTGGTSPLHF.

This clone was counted ten times or more. The read gets to within 3 residues of the CDR3 end, and the germline J gene fills in the rest. The chain recombines TRBV11-2 with TRBJ2-5; TRBD2 might be the D (6 bases). The CDR3 has 15 residues. CDR1 is SGHAT and CDR2 is FQNNGV in the germline V gene. Trimming took 4 bases from V and 3 from J, leaving 15 bases between them. The CDR3 DNA, read in part, is TGTGCCAGCAGCTCCCTGGGGGGTACTGAAGAGACC. Translated, it gives CASSSLGGTEET. The entire CDR3 protein reads CASSSLGGTEETQYF.

There are many counts of this clone. The read halts 3 residues ahead of the CDR3 end, with the missing end drawn from the germline J gene. J is TRBJ2-1 and V is TRBV7-2; 9 nucleotides match TRBD2. This CDR3 contains 15 residues. The J segment lost 3 bases and the V segment lost 3 bases, leaving 3 bases of the junction unmatched. Germline V gene data show CDR1 as SGHTA and CDR2 as FQGNSA. CDR3 sequence: CASSLASGNYNEQFF. CDR3 bases read: TGTGCCAGCAGCTTGGCTAGCGGGAACTACAATGAG.

This clone was observed many times. The CDR3 goes on 3 residues after the read ends, and that part is filled in from the germline J gene. The genes are TRBV20-1 and TRBJ2-4, with 10 bases fitting TRBD2. The germline gives CDR1 DFQATT, CDR2 SNEGSKA (reference sequence). J gave up 3 bases and V 5 bases, and 4 bases lay outside the gene matches. The CDR3 has 14 residues. CDR3 in amino acids: CSASGTSVKNIQYF. Incomplete CDR3 DNA: TGCAGTGCTTCCGGGACTAGCGTCAAAAACATT.

In this sample, this clone turned up many times. The read gets to within 3 residues of the CDR3 end, and the germline J gene fills in the rest. The rearrangement uses TRBV7-8 and TRBJ1-4, with 9 bases aligning to TRBD1. The germline V gene encodes CDR1 SGHVS and CDR2 FQNEAQ. CDR3 length: 14 residues. Unmatched junction bases numbered 5, after V lost 5 bases and J lost 7 bases. CDR3 loop: CASSRGQGLEKLFF. The CDR3 bases that were read are TGTGCCAGCAGCCGGGGACAGGGTCTTGAAAAA.

This clone was seen repeatedly, ten times or more. Read sequence stops 3 residues before the CDR3 end, and the germline J gene provides the missing end. The J gene is TRBJ1-2, the V gene TRBV2; D is perhaps TRBD1 (6 bases). The CDR3 runs 15 residues. Looked up from germline, CDR1 is SNHLY and CDR2 is FYNNEI. CDR3 protein: CASSEDPDREDGYTF. The sequenced CDR3 bases are TGTGCCAGCAGTGAAGATCCGGACAGAGAGGACGGC.

The sample holds many counts of this clone. With the read ending 3 residues before the CDR3 end, the germline J gene is used to fill in that end. The rearrangement links TRBV20-1 to TRBJ2-3; TRBD2 matches at 7 bases. CDR1 and CDR2 (germline): DFQATT, SNEGSKA (reference sequence). The CDR3 runs to 15 residues. The V segment lost 6 bases and the J segment 0 bases; nucleotides outside the gene matches: 9. CDR3 loop: CSARASGISTDTQYF. The DNA read from the CDR3 is TGCAGTGCGCGCGCCAGCGGGATTAGCACAGATACG.

This clone was detected many times. CDR3 protein: CASSEERAQTYEQYF. Partial CDR3 DNA: TGTGCCAGCAGTGAAGAAAGGGCCCAAACCTACGAG. This chain connects TRBV6-1 to TRBJ2-7; D ambiguous. The read stops 3 residues short of the end of the CDR3; the missing end is completed from the germline J gene. Between the trimmed V and J ends, which lost 1 base and 2 bases, there was a span of 12 bases. Germline CDR1 reads MNHNS; CDR2 reads SASEGT. This CDR3 region has 15 residues.

This clone was counted at least ten times. The CDR3 extends 3 residues past the end of the read, so its final part is completed from the germline J gene. The chain joins TRBV18 to TRBJ2-5; the D is unclear. Trimming took off 4 bases at V and 2 bases at J, with 11 bases between the two ends. CDR1 is KGHSH and CDR2 is LQKENI in the germline V gene. The CDR3 sequence is 14 residues long. The CDR3 spells CASSLFQEQETQYF. CDR3 DNA, as far as it was read: TGTGCCAGCTCACTATTTCAGGAGCAAGAGACC.

This clone was detected only a few times. One junction end disagrees with the germline gene, perhaps due to a read error. The CDR3 loop reads CAGSLAQGTDYEQYF. The CDR3 bases that were read are TGTGCCGGCAGCTTAGCACAGGGGACAGACTACGAG. The chain is built from TRBV7-9 and TRBJ2-7, with 7 bases fitting TRBD1. The sequence runs out 3 residues before the end of the CDR3; the remainder is reconstructed from the germline J gene. The CDR3 is made up of 15 amino acids. The germline gives CDR1 SEHNR, CDR2 FQNEAQ (reference sequence).

This clone was picked up many times. The CDR3 end falls 3 residues outside the read, so it is completed with the germline J gene. The chain is built from TRBV30 and TRBJ2-6; D is undetermined. The germline V gene has CDR1 GTSNPN and CDR2 SVGIG (reference sequence). V was trimmed by 6 bases and J by 0 bases, leaving 3 bases between them. The CDR3 consists of 12 residues. CDR3 in amino acids: CACSSGANVLTF. The CDR3 DNA, read in part, is TGTGCCTGCAGCTCTGGGGCCAACGTC.

This clone was found many times. The read ends 3 residues before the CDR3 terminus; that terminus is restored from the germline J gene. The J gene is TRBJ1-5, the V gene TRBV6-2 or TRBV6-3; TRBD1 agrees at 7 bases. In germline, CDR1 is MNHEY, CDR2 SVGEGT. After removal of 8 bases from V and 7 bases from J, the junction contained 14 bases not matched to a gene. This CDR3 contains 15 residues. CDR3 in amino acids: CASWSLARGRQPQHF. The covered CDR3 bases are TGTGCCAGCTGGTCGCTGGCAAGGGGGCGGCAGCCC.

This clone came up many times. The observed sequence ends 3 residues before the CDR3 terminus, with the missing tail filled in from the germline J gene. The V call is TRBV23-1, the J call TRBJ1-2; weak D call: TRBD1 (5 bases). TRBV23-1 falls under the ORF class, with uncertain function. This CDR3 comprises 12 residues. The CDR3 region is CASSQSGGSYTF. CDR3 bases read: TGCGCCAGCAGTCAATCCGGGGGGAGC.

This clone was recorded at least ten times. The missing CDR3 end, 3 residues past where the read stops, is filled in from the germline J gene. The chain couples TRBV20-1 to TRBJ2-7; D is possibly TRBD1 (5 bases). V shed 2 bases and J shed 5 bases, with 19 bases lying between them. The V gene's germline CDR1 is DFQATT and CDR2 SNEGSKA (reference sequence). This CDR3 region has 15 residues. CDR3 DNA, as far as it was read: TGCAGTGCTAGAATTAACGGCCCAGGGATCGACGAG. Translating it yields CSARINGPGIDE. The whole CDR3 protein is CSARINGPGIDEQYF.

The CDR3 loop is CASSAWGNRRTEAFF. The part of the CDR3 DNA that was read is TGTGCCAGCAGTGCTTGGGGAAACAGGCGCACTGAA. The V gene is TRBV6-1, the J gene TRBJ1-1; D perhaps matches TRBD1 (5 bases). Sequencing ends 3 residues short of the CDR3 end; the germline J gene provides the rest. CDR1 is MNHNS and CDR2 is SASEGT in the germline V gene. V was clipped by 4 bases and J by 4 bases, with 16 bases between them. The CDR3 has 15 residues.

In this sample, this clone turned up many times. The observed sequence ends 3 residues before the CDR3 terminus, with the missing tail filled in from the germline J gene. The rearrangement links TRBV5-8 to TRBJ2-1; no firm D call. V was trimmed by 7 bases and J by 5 bases, leaving 10 bases between them. The CDR3 sequence is 12 residues long. The germline CDR1 and CDR2 sequences are SGHTS and YDEGEE. Incomplete CDR3 DNA: TGTGCCAGCCCAGGTTGGAACAATGAG. Translating gives CASPGWNNE. The CDR3 in its entirety is CASPGWNNEQFF. Full variable domain (missing parts from reference TRBV5-8 and TRBJ2-1): EAGVTQSPTHLIKTRGQQATLRCSPISGHTSVYWYQQALGLGLQFLLWYDEGEERNRGNFPPRFSGRQFPNYSSELNVNALELEDSALYLCASPGWNNEQFFGPGTRLTVL.

At least ten counts were recorded for this clone. The sequenced fragment ends 3 residues before the CDR3 boundary, so the rest is inferred from the germline J gene. This rearrangement joins TRBV7-2 to TRBJ1-4; D perhaps matches TRBD1 (6 bases). Deletions cut 6 bases from V and 4 bases from J, with 12 bases between. This CDR3 is built from 14 residues. Per the germline V gene, CDR1 is SGHTA and CDR2 is FQGNSA. CDR3 bases read: TGTGCCAGCAGTCGTAGGGGGGGTAATGAAAAA. Its protein product is CASSRRGGNEK. The entire CDR3 is CASSRRGGNEKLFF.

This clone appeared a few times. The CDR3 bases that were read are TGTGCCTGGAGTGCCGGGACAGTCTACGAG. Amino acids: CAWSAGTVYE. Given in full, the CDR3 is CAWSAGTVYEQYF. The chain couples TRBV30 to TRBJ2-7; 7 bases match TRBD1. The read falls 3 residues short of the CDR3 end, and the missing part is taken from the germline J gene. This CDR3 comprises 13 residues. Germline V CDR1 and CDR2: GTSNPN, SVGIG (reference sequence). V lost 1 base, J lost 3 bases, and 3 bases stayed unmatched.

This clone was seen at least ten times. The sequence runs out 3 residues before the end of the CDR3; the remainder is reconstructed from the germline J gene. The chain has TRBV5-4 and TRBJ1-4, with 11 bases aligning to TRBD1. After removal of 0 bases from V and 7 bases from J, the junction contained 5 bases not matched to a gene. This CDR3 spans 16 amino acids. Germline V CDR1 and CDR2: SGHNT, YYREEE (reference sequence). This CDR3 reads CASSLGSGTGGEKLFF. The CDR3 bases that were read are TGTGCCAGCAGCTTGGGGTCCGGGACAGGGGGTGAAAAA.

Concerning this clone itself: The read terminates 3 residues ahead of where the CDR3 ends, so the germline J gene completes it. Other DNA sequences from this sample encode an identical CDR3 as well. The V and J genes are TRBV19 and TRBJ1-1; TRBD1 might be the D (5 bases). The length of the CDR3 is 13 residues. V was shortened by 4 bases and J by 0 bases, with 6 bases between the two germline ends. Per germline, CDR1 LNHDA and CDR2 SQIVND (reference sequence). The CDR3 bases that were read are TGTGCCAGTAGTACAGGGATGAACACTGAA. Translating gives CASSTGMNTE. The whole CDR3 sequence reads CASSTGMNTEAFF.

This clone was seen at least ten times. Read data end 3 residues before the CDR3 end; the end is taken from the germline J gene. The V gene is TRBV5-6, the J gene TRBJ2-7, with D tentatively TRBD1 (6 bases). V was cut by 5 bases and J by 5 bases, with 11 bases left in between. Germline CDR1 reads SGHDT; CDR2 reads YYEEEE. The CDR3 is made up of 12 amino acids. This CDR3 reads CASRQGRDEQYF. The sequenced CDR3 bases are TGTGCCAGCAGACAGGGCAGGGACGAG. Using reference TRBV5-6 and TRBJ2-7 for the parts outside the CDR3, the full variable domain is DAGVTQSPTHLIKTRGQQVTLRCSPKSGHDTVSWYQQALGQGPQFIFQYYEEEERQRGNFPDRFSGHQFPNYSSELNVNALLLGDSALYLCASRQGRDEQYFGPGTRLTVT.

This clone was observed many times. Sequencing ends 3 residues short of the CDR3 end; the germline J gene provides the rest. V usage is TRBV7-3 and J usage is TRBJ2-1; a possible D gene is TRBD2 (6 bases). There are 15 residues in the CDR3. The V gene's germline CDR1 is SGHTA and CDR2 FQGTGA. Trimming stripped 1 base from V and 5 bases from J, with 12 bases between. The CDR3 region is CASSLMGSGHNEQFF. The DNA read from the CDR3 is TGTGCCAGCAGCTTAATGGGCAGCGGGCACAATGAG.

This clone occurred many times. Read data end 3 residues before the CDR3 end; the end is taken from the germline J gene. This chain links TRBV28 with TRBJ2-1; 7 bases line up with TRBD2. Germline CDR1 is MDHEN and CDR2 is SYDVKM. V shed 8 bases and J 3 bases; nucleotides not matched to a gene: 10. CDR3 length: 15 residues. The CDR3 sequence: CASLRRGLDYNEQFF. The sequenced part of the CDR3 DNA is TGTGCCAGCTTGAGGCGAGGACTAGACTACAATGAG.

Ten or more counts support this clone. The read terminates 3 residues before the CDR3 end, so the remaining end is supplied by the germline J gene. This chain links TRBV6-1 with TRBJ1-1, with D uncertain. Trimming pared 2 bases from V and 6 bases from J, leaving 13 bases between. Looked up from germline, CDR1 is MNHNS and CDR2 is SASEGT. The CDR3 has 14 residues. The CDR3 spells CASSETSIRAEAFF. Incomplete CDR3 DNA: TGTGCCAGCAGTGAAACAAGTATAAGGGCTGAA.

This clone was observed many times. The read stops 3 residues short of the end of the CDR3; the missing end is completed from the germline J gene. The V gene is TRBV30, the J gene TRBJ1-6; D remains ambiguous. The V and J ends lost 1 base and 5 bases respectively, with 6 bases between them. The CDR3 covers 13 residues. Germline CDR1 reads GTSNPN; CDR2 reads SVGIG (reference sequence). CDR3 protein: CAWSGADNSPLHF. CDR3 DNA, as far as it was read: TGTGCCTGGAGTGGGGCAGATAATTCACCC.